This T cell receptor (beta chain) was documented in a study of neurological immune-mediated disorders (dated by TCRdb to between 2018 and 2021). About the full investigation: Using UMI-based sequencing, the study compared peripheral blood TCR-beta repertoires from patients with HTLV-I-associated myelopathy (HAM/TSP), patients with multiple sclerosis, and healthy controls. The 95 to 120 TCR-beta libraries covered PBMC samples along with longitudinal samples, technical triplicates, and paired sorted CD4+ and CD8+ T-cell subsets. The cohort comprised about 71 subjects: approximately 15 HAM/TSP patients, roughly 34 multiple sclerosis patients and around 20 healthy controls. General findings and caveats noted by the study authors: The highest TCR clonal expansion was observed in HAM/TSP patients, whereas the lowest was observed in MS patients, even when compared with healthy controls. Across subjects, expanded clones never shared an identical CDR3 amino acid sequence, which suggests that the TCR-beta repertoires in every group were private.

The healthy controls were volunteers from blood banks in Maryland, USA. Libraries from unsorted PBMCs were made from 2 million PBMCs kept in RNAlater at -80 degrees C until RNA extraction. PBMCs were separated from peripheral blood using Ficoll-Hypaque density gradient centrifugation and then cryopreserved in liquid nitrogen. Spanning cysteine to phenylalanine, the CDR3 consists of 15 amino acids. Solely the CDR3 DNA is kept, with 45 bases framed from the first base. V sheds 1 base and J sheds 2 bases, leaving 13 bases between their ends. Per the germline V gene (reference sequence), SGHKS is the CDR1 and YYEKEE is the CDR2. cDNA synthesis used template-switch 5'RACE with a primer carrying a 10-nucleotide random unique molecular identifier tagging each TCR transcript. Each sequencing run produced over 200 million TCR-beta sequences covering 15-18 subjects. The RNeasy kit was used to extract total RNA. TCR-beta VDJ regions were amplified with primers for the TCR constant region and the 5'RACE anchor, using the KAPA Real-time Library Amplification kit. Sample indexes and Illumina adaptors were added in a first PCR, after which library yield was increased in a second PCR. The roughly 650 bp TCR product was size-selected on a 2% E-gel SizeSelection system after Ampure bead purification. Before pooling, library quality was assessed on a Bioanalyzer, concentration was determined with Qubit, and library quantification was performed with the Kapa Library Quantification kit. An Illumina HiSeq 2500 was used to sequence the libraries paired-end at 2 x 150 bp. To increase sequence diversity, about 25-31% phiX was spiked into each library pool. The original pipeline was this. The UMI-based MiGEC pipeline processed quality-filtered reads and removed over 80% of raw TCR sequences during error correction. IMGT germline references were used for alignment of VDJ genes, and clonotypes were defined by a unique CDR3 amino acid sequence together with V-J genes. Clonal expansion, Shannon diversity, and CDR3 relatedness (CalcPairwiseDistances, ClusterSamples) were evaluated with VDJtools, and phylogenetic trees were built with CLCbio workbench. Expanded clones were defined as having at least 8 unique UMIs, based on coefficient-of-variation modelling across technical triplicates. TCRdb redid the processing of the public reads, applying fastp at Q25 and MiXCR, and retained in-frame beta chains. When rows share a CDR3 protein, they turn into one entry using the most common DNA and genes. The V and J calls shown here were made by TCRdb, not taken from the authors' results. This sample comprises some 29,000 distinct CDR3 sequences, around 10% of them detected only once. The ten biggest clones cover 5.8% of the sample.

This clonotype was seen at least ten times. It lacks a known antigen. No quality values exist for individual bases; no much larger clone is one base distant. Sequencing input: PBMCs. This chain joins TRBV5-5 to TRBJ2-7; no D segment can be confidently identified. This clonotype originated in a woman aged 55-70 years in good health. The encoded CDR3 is CASSLSQISPYEQYF. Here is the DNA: TGTGCCAGCAGCTTGAGCCAGATATCGCCCTACGAGCAGTACTTC.